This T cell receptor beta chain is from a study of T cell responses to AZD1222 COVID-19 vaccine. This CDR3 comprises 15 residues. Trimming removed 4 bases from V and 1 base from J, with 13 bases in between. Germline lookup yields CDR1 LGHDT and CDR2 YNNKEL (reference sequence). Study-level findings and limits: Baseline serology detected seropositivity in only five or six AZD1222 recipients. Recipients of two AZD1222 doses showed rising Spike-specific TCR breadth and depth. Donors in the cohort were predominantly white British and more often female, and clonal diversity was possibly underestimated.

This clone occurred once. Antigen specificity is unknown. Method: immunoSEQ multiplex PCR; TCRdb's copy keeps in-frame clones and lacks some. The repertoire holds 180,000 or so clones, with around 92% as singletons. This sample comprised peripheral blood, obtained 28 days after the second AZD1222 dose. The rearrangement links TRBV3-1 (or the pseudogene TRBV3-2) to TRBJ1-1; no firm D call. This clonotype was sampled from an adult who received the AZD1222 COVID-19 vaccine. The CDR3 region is CASSPEPDWNTEAFF. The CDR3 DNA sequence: TGTGCCAGCAGCCCAGAGCCGGACTGGAACACTGAAGCTTTCTTT.